This T cell receptor beta chain was identified during a study of cytomegalovirus exposure and HLA in healthy donors. Study-wide background: Earlier findings included some 120 million unique TCR beta sequences obtained from approximately 170 million T cells. From HLA-typed donors, an early data release held tens of millions of unique TCRs.

Worth noting for this clone: The antigen remains undetermined.

Trimming removed 0 bases at V and 0 bases at J, with 13 bases between. CDR3 size: 17 residues. From germline, CDR1 is MNHEY and CDR2 SMNVEV (reference sequence). Points from the study as a whole: 87-base-pair reads could not separate some V segments, including TRBV6-2 and TRBV6-3.

The PCR employed 60 Vbeta primers together with 13 Jbeta primers. Using immunoSEQ multiplex PCR, the repertoire was profiled, and TCRdb retains in-frame clones only, with some absent. The sample has over 100,000 clones, less than 85% seen once. Sequencing used PBMCs. The receptor's source is a woman between 35 and 50 years old in good health and CMV-seropositive. The rearrangement joins TRBV27 to TRBJ2-3; TRBD1 might be the D (6 bases). CDR3 sequence (DNA): TGTGCCAGCAGTTTATCGTTGGGGGCTTCTAGCACAGATACGCAGTATTTT. It translates to CASSLSLGASSTDTQYF.